These 3 T cell receptor beta chains were sequenced from one sample in a study of blood T cell repertoires in COVID-19. Profiled with immunoSEQ multiplex PCR; TCRdb holds only in-frame clones, not every one. Of 100,000 to 120,000 clones listed, 65% to 80% are singletons. Sequenced: peripheral blood. All receptors come from a woman in her sixties or seventies with acute or convalescent COVID-19.

Written as DNA, the CDR3 is TGCGCCAGCAGCTCCGGGACAGCGGCTAATGAAAAACTGTTTTTT. This translates into CASSSGTAANEKLFF. The V call is TRBV5-1, the J call TRBJ1-4; 7 nucleotides agree with TRBD1. The CDR3 loop spans 15 amino acids. V lost 3 bases to trimming and J lost 3 bases; unmatched junction nucleotides: 5. Germline CDR1 SGHRS, CDR2 YFSETQ.

This rearrangement joins TRBV3-1 (or the pseudogene TRBV3-2) to TRBJ2-5; possibly TRBD2 for D (5 bases). The CDR3 runs to 18 residues. With 3 bases removed from V and 0 bases from J, the gap between germline ends came to 20 bases. Per the germline V gene, CDR1 is LGHDT and CDR2 is YNNKEL (reference sequence). CDR3 sequence: CASSQNLRGGVDQETQYF. The CDR3 nucleotides read TGTGCCAGCAGCCAGAATTTACGAGGAGGAGTAGACCAAGAGACCCAGTACTTC.

This clone showed up just once. The chain recombines TRBV24-1 with TRBJ2-7; D call uncertain. The CDR3 runs to 13 residues. CDR1 is KGHDR, CDR2 SFDVKD, per germline. V was cut by 5 bases and J by 3 bases, with 10 bases left in between. The CDR3 DNA sequence: TGTGCCACCAGTGGGTCACTGAGCTACGAGCAGTACTTC. This codes for CATSGSLSYEQYF.